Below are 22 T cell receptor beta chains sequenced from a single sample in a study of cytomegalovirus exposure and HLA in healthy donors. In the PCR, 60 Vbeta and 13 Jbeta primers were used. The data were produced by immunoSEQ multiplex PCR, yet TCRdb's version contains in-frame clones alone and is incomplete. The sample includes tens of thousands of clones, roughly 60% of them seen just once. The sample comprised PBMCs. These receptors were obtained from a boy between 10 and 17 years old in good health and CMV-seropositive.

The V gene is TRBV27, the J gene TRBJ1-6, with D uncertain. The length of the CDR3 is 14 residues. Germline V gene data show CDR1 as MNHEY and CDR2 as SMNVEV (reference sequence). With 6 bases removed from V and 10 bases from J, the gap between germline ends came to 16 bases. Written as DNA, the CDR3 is TGTGCCAGCAGACTAGGACGGGCCAACTCACCCCTCCACTTT. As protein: CASRLGRANSPLHF.

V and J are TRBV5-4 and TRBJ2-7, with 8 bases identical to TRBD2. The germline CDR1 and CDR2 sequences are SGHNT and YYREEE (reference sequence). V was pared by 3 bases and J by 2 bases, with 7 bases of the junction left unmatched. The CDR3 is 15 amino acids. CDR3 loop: CASSSVNGGAYEQYF. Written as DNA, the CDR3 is TGTGCCAGCAGCTCTGTCAACGGGGGGGCCTACGAGCAGTACTTC.

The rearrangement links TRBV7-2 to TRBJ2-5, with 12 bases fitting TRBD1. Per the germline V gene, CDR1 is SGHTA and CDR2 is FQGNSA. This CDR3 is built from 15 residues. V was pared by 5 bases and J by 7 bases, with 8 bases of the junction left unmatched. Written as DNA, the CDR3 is TGTGCCAGCAGCGAAATGGGACAGGGGGCGCCGACCCAGTACTTC. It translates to CASSEMGQGAPTQYF.

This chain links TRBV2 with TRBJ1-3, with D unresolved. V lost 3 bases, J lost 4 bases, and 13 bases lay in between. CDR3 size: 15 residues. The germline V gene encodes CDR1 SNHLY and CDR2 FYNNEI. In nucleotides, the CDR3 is TGTGCCAGCAGTGAGGAAAAGGCGCGGGGAAACACCATATATTTT. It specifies CASSEEKARGNTIYF.

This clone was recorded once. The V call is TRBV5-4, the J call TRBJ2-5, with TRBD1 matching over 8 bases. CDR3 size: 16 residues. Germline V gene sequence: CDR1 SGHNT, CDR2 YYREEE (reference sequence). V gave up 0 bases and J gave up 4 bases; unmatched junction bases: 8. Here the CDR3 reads CASSLEVRGLTETQYF. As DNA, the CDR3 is TGTGCCAGCAGCTTGGAGGTCAGGGGGCTAACAGAGACCCAGTACTTC.

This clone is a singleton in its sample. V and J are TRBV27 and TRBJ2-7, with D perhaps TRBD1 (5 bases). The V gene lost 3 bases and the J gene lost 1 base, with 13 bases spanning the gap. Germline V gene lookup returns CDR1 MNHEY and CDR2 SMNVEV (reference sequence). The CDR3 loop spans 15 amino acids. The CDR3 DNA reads TGTGCCAGCAGTTTCCAGGGTGGCCGATCCTACGAGCAGTACTTC. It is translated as CASSFQGGRSYEQYF.

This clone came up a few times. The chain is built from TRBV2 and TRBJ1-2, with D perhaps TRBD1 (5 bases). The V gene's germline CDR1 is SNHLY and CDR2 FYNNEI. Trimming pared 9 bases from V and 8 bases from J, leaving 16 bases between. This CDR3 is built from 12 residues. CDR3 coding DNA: TGTGCCAGGGCTCTGGGTGGGGCCGGCTACACCTTC. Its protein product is CARALGGAGYTF.

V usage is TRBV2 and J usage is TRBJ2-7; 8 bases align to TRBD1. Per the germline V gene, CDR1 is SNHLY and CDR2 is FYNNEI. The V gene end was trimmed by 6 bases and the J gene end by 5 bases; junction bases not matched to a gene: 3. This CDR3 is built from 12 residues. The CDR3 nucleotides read TGTGCCAGCAGGGACAGGGTTAACGAGCAGTACTTC. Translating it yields CASRDRVNEQYF.

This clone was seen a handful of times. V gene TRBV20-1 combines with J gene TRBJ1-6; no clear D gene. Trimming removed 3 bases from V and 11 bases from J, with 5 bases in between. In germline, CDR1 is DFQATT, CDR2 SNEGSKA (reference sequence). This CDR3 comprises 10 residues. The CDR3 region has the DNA TGCAGTGCTAGCAGGCCACCCCTCCACTTT. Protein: CSASRPPLHF.

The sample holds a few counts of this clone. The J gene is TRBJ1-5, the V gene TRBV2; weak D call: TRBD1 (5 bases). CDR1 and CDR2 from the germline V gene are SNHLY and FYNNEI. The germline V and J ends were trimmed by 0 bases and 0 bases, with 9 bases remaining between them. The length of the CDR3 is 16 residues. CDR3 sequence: CASSEATVDSNQPQHF. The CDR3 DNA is TGTGCCAGCAGTGAAGCGACAGTTGATAGCAATCAGCCCCAGCATTTT.

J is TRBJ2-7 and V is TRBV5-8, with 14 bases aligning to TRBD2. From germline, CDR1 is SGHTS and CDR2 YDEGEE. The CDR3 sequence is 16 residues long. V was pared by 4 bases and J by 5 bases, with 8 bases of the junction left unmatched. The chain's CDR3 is CASSLGTSGRWDEQYF. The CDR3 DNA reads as TGTGCCAGCAGCCTAGGGACTAGCGGGAGATGGGACGAGCAGTACTTC. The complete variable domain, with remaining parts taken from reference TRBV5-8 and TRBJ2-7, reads EAGVTQSPTHLIKTRGQQATLRCSPISGHTSVYWYQQALGLGLQFLLWYDEGEERNRGNFPPRFSGRQFPNYSSELNVNALELEDSALYLCASSLGTSGRWDEQYFGPGTRLTVT.

The CDR3 here is CASSGDILGGYTF. The DNA of the CDR3 is TGTGCCAGCAGTGGGGACATTCTTGGCGGCTACACCTTC. The chain couples TRBV2 to TRBJ1-2; D may be TRBD1 (6 bases). CDR3 length: 13 amino acids. Germline V gene data show CDR1 as SNHLY and CDR2 as FYNNEI. V was clipped by 4 bases and J by 8 bases, with 14 bases between them.

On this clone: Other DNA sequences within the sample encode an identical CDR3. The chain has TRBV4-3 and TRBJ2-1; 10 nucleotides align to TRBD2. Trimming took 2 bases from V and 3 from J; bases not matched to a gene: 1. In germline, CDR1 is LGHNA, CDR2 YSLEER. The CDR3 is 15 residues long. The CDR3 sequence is CASSQRTSGYNEQFF. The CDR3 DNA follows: TGCGCCAGCAGCCAAAGGACTAGCGGCTACAATGAGCAGTTCTTC.

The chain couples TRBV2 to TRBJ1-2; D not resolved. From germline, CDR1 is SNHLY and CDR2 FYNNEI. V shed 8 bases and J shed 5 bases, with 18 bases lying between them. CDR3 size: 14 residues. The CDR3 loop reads CASQDGEGLYGYTF. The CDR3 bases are TGTGCCAGCCAGGACGGAGAGGGATTGTATGGCTACACCTTC.

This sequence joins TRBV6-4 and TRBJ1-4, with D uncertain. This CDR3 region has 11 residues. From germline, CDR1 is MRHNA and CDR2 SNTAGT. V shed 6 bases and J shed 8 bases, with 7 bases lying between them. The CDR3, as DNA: TGTGCCAGCAGAACCGAGGAAAAACTGTTTTTT. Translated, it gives CASRTEEKLFF.

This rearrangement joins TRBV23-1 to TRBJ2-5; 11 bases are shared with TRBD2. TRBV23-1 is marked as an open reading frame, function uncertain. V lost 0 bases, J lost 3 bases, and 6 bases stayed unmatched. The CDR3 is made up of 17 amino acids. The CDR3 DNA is TGCGCCAGCAGTCAATCGAGGGTAGCGGGAGGGGAAGAGACCCAGTACTTC. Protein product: CASSQSRVAGGEETQYF.

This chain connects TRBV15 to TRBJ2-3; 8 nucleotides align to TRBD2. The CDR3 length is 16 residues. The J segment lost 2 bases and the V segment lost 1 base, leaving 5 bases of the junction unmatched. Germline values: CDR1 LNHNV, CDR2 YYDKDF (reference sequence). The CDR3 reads CATSRGGGYITDTQYF. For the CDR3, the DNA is TGTGCCACCAGCAGAGGCGGGGGGTATATCACAGATACGCAGTATTTT.

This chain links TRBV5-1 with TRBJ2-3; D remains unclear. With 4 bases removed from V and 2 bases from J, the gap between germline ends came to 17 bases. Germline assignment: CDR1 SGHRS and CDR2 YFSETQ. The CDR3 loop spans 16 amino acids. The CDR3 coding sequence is TGCGCCAGCAGCCATGAACAGAGTTTTACCACAGATACGCAGTATTTT. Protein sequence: CASSHEQSFTTDTQYF.

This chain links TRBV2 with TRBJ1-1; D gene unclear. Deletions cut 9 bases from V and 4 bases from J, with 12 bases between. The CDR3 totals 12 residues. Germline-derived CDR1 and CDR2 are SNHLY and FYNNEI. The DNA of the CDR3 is TGTGCCAGTGGTGCGGGTCCCACTGAAGCTTTCTTT. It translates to CASGAGPTEAFF.

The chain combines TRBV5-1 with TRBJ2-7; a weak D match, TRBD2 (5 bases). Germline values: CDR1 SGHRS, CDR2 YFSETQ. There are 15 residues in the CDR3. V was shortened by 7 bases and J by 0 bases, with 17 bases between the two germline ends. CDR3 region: CASALGGHGSYEQYF. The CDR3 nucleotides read TGCGCCAGCGCGCTTGGCGGGCACGGCTCCTACGAGCAGTACTTC.

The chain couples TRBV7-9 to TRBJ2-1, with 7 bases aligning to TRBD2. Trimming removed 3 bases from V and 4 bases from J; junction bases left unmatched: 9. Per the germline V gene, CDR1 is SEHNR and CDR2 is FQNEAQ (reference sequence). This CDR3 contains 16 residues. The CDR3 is CASSFELGLPYNEQFF. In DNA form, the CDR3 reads TGTGCCAGCAGCTTCGAGCTGGGACTACCATACAATGAGCAGTTCTTC.

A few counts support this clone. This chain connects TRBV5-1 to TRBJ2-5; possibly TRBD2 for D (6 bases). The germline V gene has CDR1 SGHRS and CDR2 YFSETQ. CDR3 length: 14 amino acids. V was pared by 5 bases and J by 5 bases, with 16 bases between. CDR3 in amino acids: CASSRNLATETQYF. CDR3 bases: TGCGCCAGCAGTCGGAACCTAGCGACCGAGACCCAGTACTTC.